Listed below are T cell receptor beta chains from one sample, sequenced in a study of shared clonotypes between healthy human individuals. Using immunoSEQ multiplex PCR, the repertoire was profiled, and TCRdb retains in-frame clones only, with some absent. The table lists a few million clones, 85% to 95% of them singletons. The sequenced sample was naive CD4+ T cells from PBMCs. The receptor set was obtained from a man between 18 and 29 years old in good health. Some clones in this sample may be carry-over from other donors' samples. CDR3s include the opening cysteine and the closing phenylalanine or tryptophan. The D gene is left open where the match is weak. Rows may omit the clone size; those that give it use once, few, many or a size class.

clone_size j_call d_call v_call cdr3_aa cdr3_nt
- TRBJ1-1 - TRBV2 CASTGVRSTEAFF TGTGCCAGCACGGGGGTTCGGAGCACTGAAGCTTTCTTT
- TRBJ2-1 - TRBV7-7 CASSPQTVNEQFF TGTGCCAGCAGCCCGCAAACGGTCAATGAGCAGTTCTTC
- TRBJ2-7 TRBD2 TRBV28 CASSPTSGGPYEQYF TGTGCCAGCAGTCCGACTAGCGGGGGCCCCTACGAGCAGTACTTC
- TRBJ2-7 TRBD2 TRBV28 CASKREGLYEQYF TGTGCCAGTAAGCGGGAGGGTCTCTACGAGCAGTACTTC
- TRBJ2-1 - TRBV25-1 CASGRNGRGLDEQFF TGTGCCAGCGGCCGCAATGGGAGGGGGCTCGATGAGCAGTTCTTC
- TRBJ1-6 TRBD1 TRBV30 CAWSAPGGTNSPLHF TGTGCCTGGAGTGCCCCAGGGGGGACGAATTCACCCCTCCACTTT
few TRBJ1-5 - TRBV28 CASSFRGASNQPQHF TGTGCCAGCAGTTTCCGGGGGGCTAGCAATCAGCCCCAGCATTTT
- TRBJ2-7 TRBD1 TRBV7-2 CASSPRTGQDEQYF TGTGCCAGCAGCCCCAGGACAGGGCAGGACGAGCAGTACTTC
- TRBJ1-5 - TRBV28 CASSPDLGYQPQHF TGTGCCAGCAGCCCGGACCTCGGCTATCAGCCCCAGCATTTT
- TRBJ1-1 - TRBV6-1 CASSEAAQWGTEAFF TGTGCCAGCAGTGAAGCGGCACAGTGGGGCACTGAAGCTTTCTTT
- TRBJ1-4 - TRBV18 CASSYSSEKLFF TGTGCCAGCTCATACAGCAGCGAAAAACTGTTTTTT
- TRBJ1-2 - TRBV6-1 CASSESLRRAGYTF TGTGCCAGCAGTGAAAGTTTGAGGAGGGCTGGCTACACCTTC
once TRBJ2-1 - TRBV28 CASNQNNEQFF TGTGCCAGCAATCAAAACAATGAGCAGTTCTTC
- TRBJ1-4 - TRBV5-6 CASSFWNEKLFF TGTGCCAGCAGCTTCTGGAATGAAAAACTGTTTTTT
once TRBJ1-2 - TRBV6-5 CASSYSPAETRYGYTF TGTGCCAGCAGTTACTCGCCGGCGGAAACTCGCTATGGCTACACCTTC
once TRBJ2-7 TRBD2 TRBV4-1 CASSHDGRAPYEQYF TGCGCCAGCAGCCACGACGGGAGGGCCCCCTACGAGCAGTACTTC
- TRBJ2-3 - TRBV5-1 CASSPPERPTDTQYF TGCGCCAGCAGCCCGCCGGAGCGGCCCACAGATACGCAGTATTTT
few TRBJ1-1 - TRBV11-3 CASSLDRANTEAFF TGTGCCAGCAGCTTAGACAGGGCGAACACTGAAGCTTTCTTT
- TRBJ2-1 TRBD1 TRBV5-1 CASSLRQGASNEQFF TGCGCCAGCAGCTTGCGACAGGGGGCTTCCAATGAGCAGTTCTTC
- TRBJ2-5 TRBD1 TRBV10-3 CAISEQGKEETQYF TGTGCCATCAGTGAACAGGGGAAAGAAGAGACCCAGTACTTC
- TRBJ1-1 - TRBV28 CASSFPGQIIAFF TGTGCCAGCAGTTTCCCCGGACAGATTATTGCTTTCTTT
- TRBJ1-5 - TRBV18 CASSADRNQPQHF TGTGCCAGCTCGGCCGACAGAAATCAGCCCCAGCATTTT
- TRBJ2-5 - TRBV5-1 CASSLGTSQETQYF TGCGCCAGCAGCTTGGGGACGTCTCAAGAGACCCAGTACTTC
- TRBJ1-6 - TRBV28 CASSLSSGLSSYNSPLHF TGTGCCAGCAGTTTATCATCCGGGCTGAGCTCCTATAATTCACCCCTCCACTTT
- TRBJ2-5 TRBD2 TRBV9 CASSVAAGGPEETQYF TGTGCCAGCAGCGTAGCGGCGGGAGGGCCGGAAGAGACCCAGTACTTC
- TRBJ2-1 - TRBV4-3 CASSLGASNEQFF TGCGCCAGCAGCCTAGGCGCCTCGAATGAGCAGTTCTTC
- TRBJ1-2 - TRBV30 CAWSVIGFSSGNYGYTF TGTGCCTGGAGTGTAATAGGGTTTAGTAGCGGTAACTATGGCTACACCTTC
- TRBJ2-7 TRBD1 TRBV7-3 CASSRVGQTKYF TGTGCCAGCAGCCGAGTGGGACAGACGAAGTACTTC
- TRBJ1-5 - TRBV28 CASSLYTMGNQPQHF TGTGCCAGCAGTTTATACACTATGGGCAATCAGCCCCAGCATTTT
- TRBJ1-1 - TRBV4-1 CASSQEERRNTEAFF TGCGCCAGCAGCCAAGAAGAGCGGCGGAACACTGAAGCTTTCTTT
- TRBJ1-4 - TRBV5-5 CASSYRATNEKLFF TGTGCCAGCAGCTACCGGGCCACTAATGAAAAACTGTTTTTT
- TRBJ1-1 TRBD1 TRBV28 CASSAGTAGRTEAFF TGTGCCAGCAGTGCTGGGACAGCTGGTAGGACTGAAGCTTTCTTT
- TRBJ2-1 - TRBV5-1 CASSWPYRDNEQFF TGCGCCAGCAGCTGGCCGTACAGAGACAATGAGCAGTTCTTC
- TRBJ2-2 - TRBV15 CATSRDRGGHRSTGELFF TGTGCCACCAGCAGAGATAGGGGGGGGCACCGTTCGACCGGGGAGCTGTTTTTT
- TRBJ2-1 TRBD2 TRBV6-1 CASSGPYALAGGHNEQFF TGTGCCAGCAGTGGCCCCTATGCTCTAGCGGGAGGCCACAATGAGCAGTTCTTC
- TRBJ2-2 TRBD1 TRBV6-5 CASGRARGQQLFF TGTGCCAGCGGACGGGCTAGGGGACAGCAACTGTTTTTT
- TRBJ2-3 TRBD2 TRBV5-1 CASSLRAGLGTDTQYF TGCGCCAGCAGCTTGAGAGCGGGACTTGGCACAGATACGCAGTATTTT
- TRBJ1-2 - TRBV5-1 CASSLDATPGGYTF TGCGCCAGCAGCTTGGATGCAACTCCAGGTGGCTACACCTTC
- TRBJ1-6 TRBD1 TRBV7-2 CASSVDRGRVGNSPLHF TGTGCCAGCAGCGTGGACAGGGGGCGAGTGGGTAATTCACCCCTCCACTTT
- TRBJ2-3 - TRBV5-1 CASSLSLGGLNTDTQYF TGCGCCAGCAGCTTGAGTCTTGGGGGGCTAAACACAGATACGCAGTATTTT
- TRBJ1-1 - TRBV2 CASSEESPAATEAFF TGTGCCAGCAGTGAAGAGTCCCCCGCGGCCACTGAAGCTTTCTTT
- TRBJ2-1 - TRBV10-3 CAISEPRLNNEQFF TGTGCCATCAGTGAGCCTAGACTGAACAATGAGCAGTTCTTC
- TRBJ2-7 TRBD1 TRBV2 CASRAKKTGDRYEQYF TGTGCCAGCAGGGCTAAAAAGACAGGGGACCGCTACGAGCAGTACTTC
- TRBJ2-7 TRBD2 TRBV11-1 CASSLFAGESYEQYF TGTGCCAGCAGCTTATTCGCGGGAGAGTCCTACGAGCAGTACTTC
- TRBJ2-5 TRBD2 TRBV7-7 CASSPGGFQETQYF TGTGCCAGCAGCCCGGGGGGATTTCAAGAGACCCAGTACTTC
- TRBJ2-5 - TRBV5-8 CASNRVPPGPQRETQYF TGTGCCAGCAATCGCGTACCCCCGGGACCCCAGCGAGAGACCCAGTACTTC
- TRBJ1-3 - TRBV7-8 CASSATEYTIYF TGTGCCAGCAGCGCCACAGAATACACCATATATTTT
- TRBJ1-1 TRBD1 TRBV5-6 CASSFDRGVEAFF TGTGCCAGCAGCTTTGACAGGGGGGTTGAAGCTTTCTTT
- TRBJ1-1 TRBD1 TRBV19 CASNTIDRVGTEAFF TGTGCCAGTAATACGATAGACAGGGTGGGTACTGAAGCTTTCTTT
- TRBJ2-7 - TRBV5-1 CASHPGDSSYEQYF TGCGCCAGCCACCCAGGGGACTCGTCCTACGAGCAGTACTTC
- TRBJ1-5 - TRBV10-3 CAISENNQPQHF TGTGCCATCAGTGAAAACAATCAGCCCCAGCATTTT
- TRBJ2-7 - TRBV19 CASSASGTLPHEQYF TGTGCCAGTAGTGCCTCCGGGACACTCCCCCACGAGCAGTACTTC